This T cell receptor (beta chain) was captured in a study of T cells after yellow fever vaccination (dated by TCRdb to the late 2010s). In terms of the full investigation: Using CD3, CD45RA, CCR7 and CD95 staining, memory subsets (EM, EMRA, CM and Tscm) were sorted on a BD FACS Aria III. The SMART-Seq v4 Ultra Low Input RNA kit was used to prepare libraries from fractions with low cell numbers. To follow T-cell clones before and after primary and booster YFV17D yellow fever vaccination, bulk TCR alpha and beta repertoires were sequenced over time. Two healthy male donors, one aged 18 to 30 and one aged 30 to 40 years, made up the cohort. Bulk PBMC replicates and cell subsets were isolated from blood drawn at multiple timepoints before and after both primary and secondary immunization. Memory subsets were sorted on days 0, 15 and 45 and at 18 months following primary vaccination, and on days 0, 15 and 45 following the 30-year booster. Points the paper makes about the study in general: Because abundant contaminating clonotypes from the bulk population could be contained in FACS-sorted repertoires, computational filtering was required. Because only a couple of donors were included in the study, the extent to which the findings can be generalized is limited. The secondary T-cell response was weaker than the primary response but faster, peaking on day 5 instead of day 15. A small fraction of clonotypes showed up in both the CD4 and CD8 compartments, probably as a result of convergent recombination. In the sorted memory subsets on day 0, nearly all of the vaccine-responding clonotypes fell below detection. After the booster, most clones that had expanded after primary vaccination were detected again (around 96% of CD4 and about 88% of CD8), suggesting broad maintenance of memory.

The treatment or condition label corresponds to: live attenuated yellow fever vaccine strain. A standard Ficoll-Paque protocol was used to isolate PBMCs from peripheral blood. For sorted memory subsets, RNA extraction was done with the RNeasy Micro Kit. TCR cDNA was synthesized by 5'RACE template switching, which introduced a universal primer site and unique molecular identifiers. Priming of cDNA synthesis was performed from both the TCR alpha and TCR beta constant segments. Libraries were amplified in two PCR steps, with sample barcodes and sequencing adapters added in the second step. Sequencing of libraries was done on Illumina HiSeq 2500 (2x100 bp) or NovaSeq (2x150 bp). The study's processing was this. MIGEC was used to demultiplex reads and collapse the reads into UMI consensus sequences, and MiXCR was used for V(D)J alignment. Using edgeR on replicate PBMC samples, clonotypes were called vaccine-responding if FDR was below 0.01 and the log2 fold change was above 5 up to day 15. Bulk clonotypes were assigned CD4 or CD8 identity according to which sequenced CD4 or CD8 repertoire held them at higher abundance. To estimate how each clone was distributed across memory phenotypes, clonotype frequencies in memory subsets were weighted by FACS-sorted cell numbers. TCRdb passed the public sequencing reads through fastp at Q25 and MiXCR, retaining productive beta sequences. Each entry is one CDR3 protein sequence, shown with its most common DNA and genes. Here the V and J calls rest on TCRdb's processing, not on the authors' analysis. The sample profile shows about 42,000 distinct CDR3 sequences; 6% to 7% of them were found once. The ten largest clones add up to 8% to 13% of the sample.

Trimming removed 4 bases from V and 2 bases from J, leaving 16 bases between the germline ends. Including cysteine and phenylalanine, the CDR3 has 16 amino acids. The sequence is cut down to CDR3 DNA, 48 bases in frame from base 1. The germline V gene encodes CDR1 SGHTA and CDR2 FQGNSA. This clonotype was found a few times. Base qualities are not at hand, and no much larger clone is one base apart. Specimen: PBMCs, either bulk or a sorted T-cell subset (CD4+, CD8+, memory, or dextramer-sorted; not recorded which), collected 45 days after the yellow fever booster vaccination. The TCR comes from a man aged 25-45 years who received the YFV17D yellow fever vaccine. The chain links TRBV7-2 with TRBJ2-3; matching of 6 bases hints at TRBD1 as the D gene. The CDR3 protein sequence reads: CASSYPRDTVTDTQYF. The DNA is TGTGCCAGCAGCTACCCACGGGACACAGTCACAGATACGCAGTATTTT.